Listed here is a single T cell receptor beta chain. Its antigen is as yet unknown. Germline V gives CDR1 MNHEY, CDR2 SVGAGI. The length of the CDR3 is 15 residues. V dropped 5 bases and J dropped 6; count of bases not matched to a gene: 10. The record originates from a study of T cell responses to AZD1222 COVID-19 vaccine. Sequencing was performed with immunoSEQ multiplex PCR; in TCRdb, only in-frame clones are kept and a portion is missing. The table includes 65,000 to 75,000 clones, more than 75% detected once. Study-wide points: Clonal diversity was possibly underestimated, and the donors were mostly white British, with more females. Two doses of AZD1222 preceded a rise in Spike-specific TCR breadth and depth. Recipients of AZD1222 seropositive at baseline numbered only 5 or 6. Spike was spanned by vaccine-associated CD4 TCRs, which were dominant at 160-218 and 743-854.

The sequencing here drew on peripheral blood, taken 28 days after the second dose of the MenACWY control vaccine. The TCR comes from an adult who received the MenACWY meningococcal vaccine as a control. The chain is built from TRBV6-5 and TRBJ2-7; 10 nucleotides align to TRBD2. The CDR3 DNA reads as TGTGCCAGCAGTCGGGCGCCAGCGGGAGGGGGCGAGCAGTACTTC. Its protein product is CASSRAPAGGGEQYF.